This entry lists 9 T cell receptor beta chains sequenced from one sample in a study of regulatory T cells after allogeneic stem cell transplantation. Amplification of the TCR beta CDR3 region followed SMARTer RACE reverse transcription of RNA. TCRdb re-analysed the 5' RACE reads in MiXCR, keeping a single row per CDR3 protein. The sample records 4,000 to 5,000 distinct CDR3 sequences, over 95% being singletons. The material sequenced was sorted CD4+ T cells from blood (whether regulatory or conventional is not recorded), taken 30 days after allogeneic stem cell transplant. The receptor source for this set is a human patient who had an allogeneic stem cell transplant, so the T cells may come from the graft donor.

Worth noting for this clonotype: Relative to the germline gene, one junction end is altered; a read error may explain this. This sequence joins TRBV5-1 and TRBJ1-2, with a possible D match to TRBD1 (6 bases). The CDR3 totals 15 residues. Germline CDR1 SGHRS, CDR2 YFSETQ. CDR3 sequence: CASSLRGYTDYAYPF. In nucleotides, the CDR3 is TGCGCCAGCAGCTTGAGGGGGTACACCGATTATGCCTACCCCTTC.

A word on this clonotype: One junction end disagrees with the germline gene, perhaps due to a read error. V gene TRBV5-1 combines with J gene TRBJ1-1, with no clear D. Germline V lookup: CDR1 SGHRS, CDR2 YFSETQ. This CDR3 has 15 amino acids. The CDR3, as DNA: TGCGCCAGCAGCTTCCCGGTAGAGGTTAAGAATGACGCTTACTTT. As protein: CASSFPVEVKNDAYF.

As for this clonotype: Since the CDR3 does not end with the conserved phenylalanine or tryptophan, this likely comes from a read error. The CDR3 nucleotides are TGCGCCAGCGGCTTGCTAGCGGGAGCCATGAACGAGCAGTACTGC. Encoded protein: CASGLLAGAMNEQYC. This rearrangement joins TRBV5-1 to TRBJ2-7, with TRBD2 matching over 10 bases. This CDR3 is 15 amino acids long. The germline gives CDR1 SGHRS, CDR2 YFSETQ.

Only a few counts were recorded for this clonotype. Given a much more abundant clone one base away, this may be a read error. This chain connects TRBV20-1 to TRBJ1-5; a possible D gene is TRBD1 (5 bases). In germline, CDR1 is DFQATT, CDR2 SNEGSKA (reference sequence). The ends were cut back, 5 bases at V and 7 bases at J, with 15 bases in the middle. The CDR3 spans 13 residues. The CDR3 DNA reads as TGCAGTGCTGGCCTGGGGCCCCGGCAGCCCCAGCATTTT. Amino acids: CSAGLGPRQPQHF.

This chain uses TRBV5-1 with TRBJ2-7, with D tentatively TRBD1 (5 bases). CDR1 SGHRS and CDR2 YFSETQ come from the germline V gene. Trimming stripped 8 bases from V and 4 bases from J, with 22 bases between. CDR3 length: 15 residues. The CDR3 region is CARTAVAGSTYEQYF. The DNA of the CDR3 is TGCGCCAGGACAGCAGTAGCTGGATCCACATACGAGCAGTACTTC.

On this clonotype: The junction differs from germline at one of its ends, possibly a read error. The chain combines TRBV5-1 with TRBJ2-7; 9 nucleotides match TRBD2. Germline CDR1 and CDR2: SGHRS and YFSETQ. This CDR3 comprises 15 residues. Written as DNA, the CDR3 is TGCCCCGGAAGCGTGCTAGCGGGATCCACGTACGCGCAGTACTTC. This encodes CPGSVLAGSTYAQYF.

Comment on this clonotype: One end of the junction is discordant with germline, which a read error may explain. CDR3: CASRRRGTDEKLFF. CDR3 nucleotide sequence: TGTGCCAGCAGAAGACGGGGAACTGATGAAAAACTGTTTTTT. The chain joins TRBV6-5 to TRBJ1-4; D is ambiguous. The CDR3 length is 14 residues. The germline V gene has CDR1 MNHEY and CDR2 SVGAGI.

This clonotype appeared once. Without the conserved terminal phenylalanine or tryptophan, this CDR3 likely stems from a read error. Because the CDR3's place on the DNA is in doubt, the DNA is left out and the CDR3 is given as listed by TCRdb. The CDR3 loop is CASKKQGTGANVVTV. The V gene is TRBV7-3, the J gene TRBJ2-6; the D call of TRBD1 is as the table states it, not checked on the DNA. Including both end residues, the CDR3 is 15 amino acids long. Germline CDR1 and CDR2: SGHTA and FQGTGA.

Turning to this clonotype: One junction end disagrees with the germline gene, perhaps due to a read error. V is TRBV5-1 and J is TRBJ1-2, with a possible D match to TRBD1 (5 bases). The CDR3 runs to 14 residues. Looked up from germline, CDR1 is SGHRS and CDR2 is YFSETQ. The DNA of the CDR3 is TGCGCCAGCAGCTTGCCGGGGGGGAACTATGGCTGCACCTTC. Translating gives CASSLPGGNYGCTF.